These 5 T cell receptor beta chains were sequenced from one sample in a study of persistence of HIV-infected CD4 T cells. Their cognate antigens are unknown. Stimulation used about 9.2 ug/mL lysate from CMV-infected fibroblasts. Responding CD4+ T cells were sorted by upregulation of both CD40 ligand and CD69. This was the immunoSEQ version 4 assay in survey mode. TCRdb's table, derived via immunoSEQ multiplex PCR, lists solely in-frame clones and lacks some. The sample consists of about 15,000 clones, roughly 71% of them appearing once. The sample consisted of CD4+ T cells sorted from PBMCs after 18-hour stimulation, taken from a patient who received antiretroviral therapy. The receptor source for this set is an adult man with HIV who was CMV-seropositive.

The gene calls are TRBV5-1 and TRBJ2-3; no firm D call. The V and J ends lost 3 bases and 2 bases respectively, with 10 bases between them. Germline values: CDR1 SGHRS, CDR2 YFSETQ. The CDR3 spans 14 residues. The CDR3 loop reads CASSSGGNTDTQYF. DNA of the CDR3: TGCGCCAGCAGCTCCGGCGGCAACACAGATACGCAGTATTTT.

V gene TRBV18 combines with J gene TRBJ2-7; 8 nucleotides align to TRBD1. Germline V CDR1 and CDR2: KGHSH, LQKENI. V lost 2 bases and J lost 3; bases outside the gene matches: 6. This CDR3 comprises 15 residues. CDR3 sequence reads: CASSPDRGADYEQYF. CDR3 DNA: TGTGCCAGCTCACCAGACAGGGGTGCGGACTACGAGCAGTACTTC.

The chain has TRBV5-5 and TRBJ2-3; 7 nucleotides match TRBD2. The CDR3 has 16 residues. CDR1 is SGHKS and CDR2 is YYEKEE in the germline V gene (reference sequence). V gave up 4 bases and J gave up 5 bases; unmatched junction bases: 13. The CDR3 spells CASSTQREGTGDTQYF. The CDR3 region has the DNA TGTGCCAGCAGCACCCAAAGGGAGGGAACGGGAGATACGCAGTATTTT.

This sequence joins TRBV5-1 and TRBJ1-1; D is unresolved. Germline CDR1 reads SGHRS; CDR2 reads YFSETQ. This CDR3 contains 13 residues. Trimming removed 0 bases from V and 0 bases from J, with 3 bases in between. CDR3: CASSLGLNTEAFF. CDR3 DNA: TGCGCCAGCAGCTTGGGTCTGAACACTGAAGCTTTCTTT.

This clone was detected a few times. The chain recombines TRBV20-1 with TRBJ2-1; tentatively, D is TRBD1 or TRBD2 (5 bases each). This CDR3 comprises 11 residues. Germline V gene lookup returns CDR1 DFQATT and CDR2 SNEGSKA (reference sequence). V lost 5 bases, J lost 9 bases, and 11 bases lay in between. The DNA of the CDR3 is TGCAGTGCTCAGTGGGGGATTGAGCAGTTCTTC. Its translation: CSAQWGIEQFF.